Following are 21 T cell receptor beta chains from one sample sequenced in a study of post-analysis software for immune sequencing data. Included in the TCR beta cDNA libraries were unique molecular identifiers. TCRdb re-called the PCR reads with MiXCR, one entry per CDR3 protein. This table has approximately 250,000 distinct CDR3 sequences, around 34% appearing once. No cognate antigen is known for these TCRs. Study-wide results and limits: Among five TRBV segments more frequent in patients than controls were TRBV5-6, TRBV5-1 and TRBV20-1.

The specimen sequenced was blood. Receptor source: a girl aged 5 to 17 with multiple sclerosis.

Only a few counts were recorded for this clonotype. Being one base from a much bigger clone, this may be a read error. The V gene is TRBV12-3 or TRBV12-4, the J gene TRBJ2-1; 8 bases are a match to TRBD2. With 6 bases clipped from V and 6 bases from J, the junction kept 4 bases outside the gene matches. This CDR3 has 13 residues. The CDR3 DNA is TGTGCCAGCAGGCCTGGACTAGCCAATGAGCAGTTCTTC. It specifies CASRPGLANEQFF.

Note on this clonotype: A much larger clone lies a single base off, so this may be a read error. The rearrangement joins TRBV20-1 to TRBJ2-7; D may be TRBD2 (6 bases). The V and J ends lost 4 bases and 11 bases respectively, with 18 bases between them. The CDR3 extends over 12 amino acids. Germline assignment: CDR1 DFQATT and CDR2 SNEGSKA (reference sequence). CDR3 DNA sequence: TGCAGTGCTAAGACTAGTGGGGAGACCAAGTACTTC. Translated: CSAKTSGETKYF.

Notes on this clonotype: Possible read error: a much larger clone is one base away. The V and J genes are TRBV12-3 or TRBV12-4 and TRBJ1-2; no clear D gene. V lost 8 bases, J lost 7 bases, and 20 bases lay in between. CDR3 length equals 14 residues. DNA for the CDR3: TGTGCCAGCCAAGGTGTGCGAGGAGTATGTGGCTACACCTTC. Protein: CASQGVRGVCGYTF.

In this sample, this clonotype turned up once. The gene calls are TRBV7-8 and TRBJ2-5, with 7 nucleotides matching TRBD2. The closer fit of TRBJ2-7 to the DNA end suggests the J call may be wrong. The CDR3 consists of 13 residues. Germline V gene sequence: CDR1 SGHVS, CDR2 FQNEAQ. CDR3 loop: CASSKGLTYEQYF. The CDR3 DNA reads TGTGCCAGCAGCAAGGGACTAACCTACGAGCAGTACTTC.

The chain uses TRBV7-2 and TRBJ1-1; D might be TRBD1 (5 bases). The germline V gene has CDR1 SGHTA and CDR2 FQGNSA. This CDR3 is 14 amino acids long. Trimming cost V 5 bases and J 3 bases, with 13 bases left between them. The CDR3 region is CASSPMGGDTEAFF. The CDR3 DNA reads TGTGCCAGCAGCCCAATGGGGGGAGACACTGAAGCTTTCTTT.

This clonotype appeared many times. This chain links TRBV6-4 with TRBJ1-2; TRBD1 matches 8 bases. Germline CDR1 MRHNA, CDR2 SNTAGT. The CDR3 spans 15 residues. V was pared by 3 bases and J by 5 bases, with 8 bases of the junction left unmatched. The CDR3 DNA is TGTGCCAGCAGTGAGACACAGGGGGGGGCGTATGGCTACACCTTC. This translates into CASSETQGGAYGYTF.

In nucleotides, the CDR3 is TGTGCCAGCAGACCAAGAGGACTAGCGGGAGGGCCGGGCACCGGGGAGCTGTTTTTT. This translates into CASRPRGLAGGPGTGELFF. The rearrangement links TRBV12-3 or TRBV12-4 to TRBJ2-2; TRBD2 aligns across 15 bases. With 6 bases clipped from V and 4 bases from J, the junction kept 12 bases outside the gene matches. The CDR3 consists of 19 residues.

This chain links TRBV5-1 with TRBJ2-4, with TRBD2 as a possible D gene (6 bases). The J call may be in error: the DNA end matches TRBJ2-5 better. The CDR3 sequence is 14 residues long. Germline CDR1 SGHRS, CDR2 YFSETQ. The CDR3 loop reads CASGSGSAQETQYF. The CDR3 DNA sequence: TGCGCCAGCGGCTCCGGGAGCGCCCAAGAGACCCAGTACTTC.

The table lists this clonotype with many counts. The chain links TRBV29-1 to TRBJ2-1; TRBD1 aligns across 7 bases. J was trimmed by 2 bases and V by 2 bases; bases with no gene match: 6. Germline V lookup: CDR1 SQVTM, CDR2 ANQGSEA. The CDR3 covers 15 residues. CDR3 nucleotides: TGCAGCGTTGAACGAAGGGGGCTTGCCTACAATGAGCAGTTCTTC. Its protein is CSVERRGLAYNEQFF.

This chain uses TRBV7-9 with TRBJ1-1; perhaps TRBD1 as D (6 bases). V lost 4 bases, J lost 6 bases, and 12 bases lay in between. Germline V gives CDR1 SEHNR, CDR2 FQNEAQ (reference sequence). There are 13 residues in the CDR3. This chain's CDR3 is CASSSLRGPEAFF. CDR3 nucleotide sequence: TGTGCCAGCAGCTCCCTCAGGGGCCCTGAAGCTTTCTTT.

This clonotype was seen a handful of times. A much more abundant neighbour one base away suggests this may be a read error. In nucleotides, the CDR3 is TGTGCCAGCAGCTTAGCCAGGGAGTATGGCTACACCTTC. It encodes CASSLAREYGYTF. The gene calls are TRBV7-2 and TRBJ1-2, with D perhaps TRBD1 (5 bases). Germline V gives CDR1 SGHTA, CDR2 FQGNSA. V lost 0 bases and J 5 bases, leaving 7 bases between the germline ends. The CDR3 has 13 amino acids.

About this clonotype: One end of the junction fails to match germline, which may point to a read error. CDR3 bases: TGTGCCAGCAGATCAGGACTAGCGGGCAGATACAATGAGCAGTTCTTT. Protein product: CASRSGLAGRYNEQFF. V usage is TRBV6-2 or TRBV6-3 and J usage is TRBJ2-1; 11 positions agree with TRBD2. CDR1 is MNHEY and CDR2 is SVGEGT in the germline V gene. This CDR3 contains 16 residues.

This clonotype has ten or more counts. V gene TRBV29-1 combines with J gene TRBJ1-1; unclear D gene. Germline loops: CDR1 SQVTM, CDR2 ANQGSEA. This CDR3 comprises 12 residues. V lost 4 bases to trimming and J lost 1 base, with 7 bases between them. CDR3 in DNA: TGCAGCGTTGGGGCGAGGAACACTGAAGCTTTCTTT. It specifies CSVGARNTEAFF.

Concerning this clonotype: A much larger clone differs from this one at a single base, so this may be a read error. This chain links TRBV5-1 with TRBJ1-1, with D perhaps TRBD1 (6 bases). There are 17 residues in the CDR3. Germline V gene lookup returns CDR1 SGHRS and CDR2 YFSETQ. The CDR3 DNA reads as TGCGCCGGCAGCTTGGGGTCGAACAGGGTGTACGCCACTGAAGCTTTCTTT. Translation gives CAGSLGSNRVYATEAFF.

This clonotype was counted ten times or more. The CDR3 is CASSSQKGGFDGYTF. DNA for the CDR3: TGTGCCAGCAGCTCCCAAAAAGGGGGCTTTGATGGCTACACCTTC. The chain uses TRBV7-9 and TRBJ1-2; 7 bases agree with TRBD1. Unmatched junction bases numbered 11, after V lost 4 bases and J lost 6 bases. The CDR3 loop spans 15 amino acids. The germline V gene has CDR1 SEHNR and CDR2 FQNEAQ (reference sequence).

In this sample, this clonotype turned up many times. CDR3 DNA: TGCAGTTCGATAGACCCAGCGGGAGGGTACAATGAGCAGTTCTTC. Translation gives CSSIDPAGGYNEQFF. This rearrangement joins TRBV20-1 to TRBJ2-1; 10 bases are shared with TRBD2. The CDR3 runs to 15 residues. Germline V gene data show CDR1 as DFQATT and CDR2 as SNEGSKA (reference sequence). V trimming: 8 bases; J trimming: 4 bases; junction bases outside the gene matches: 11.

The rearrangement links TRBV5-1 to TRBJ2-7; tentative D call: TRBD1 (6 bases). This CDR3 has 13 amino acids. V was cut by 4 bases and J by 3 bases, with 11 bases left in between. The germline gives CDR1 SGHRS, CDR2 YFSETQ. The CDR3 DNA reads TGCGCCAGCAGCGGGGGCGGTGTCTACGAGCAGTACTTC. Translated, it gives CASSGGGVYEQYF.

This clonotype has at least ten counts. The rearrangement uses TRBV20-1 and TRBJ2-1, with 10 bases aligning to TRBD2. The CDR3 runs 14 residues. Germline trimming cut 5 bases from V and 2 bases from J; bases unmatched to any gene: 3. Germline lookup yields CDR1 DFQATT and CDR2 SNEGSKA (reference sequence). The CDR3 loop reads CSAAGTSAYNEQFF. The CDR3 nucleotides are TGCAGTGCTGCGGGGACTAGCGCCTACAATGAGCAGTTCTTC.

This clonotype occurred many times. This chain uses TRBV4-1 with TRBJ1-2; 8 bases are a match to TRBD1. Unmatched junction bases numbered 8, after V lost 3 bases and J lost 8 bases. The CDR3 consists of 14 residues. Germline CDR1 reads MGHRA; CDR2 reads YSYEKL. The CDR3 reads CASSHPGQVMGYTF. The DNA of the CDR3 is TGCGCCAGCAGCCACCCGGGACAGGTTATGGGCTACACCTTC.

As regards this clonotype: Its ends do not fully match the called genes, so a read error is possible. This sequence joins TRBV24-1 and TRBJ2-2; 7 positions match TRBD1. Germline V CDR1 and CDR2: KGHDR, SFDVKD. CDR3 length equals 15 residues. The CDR3 bases are TGCGCCACCAGTGATTGGGGACAGCGAACCGGGGAGCTGTTTTTT. This codes for CATSDWGQRTGELFF.

This clonotype showed up just a few times. The chain uses TRBV5-1 and TRBJ2-1, with 11 bases matching TRBD2. The CDR3 is 15 amino acids. In germline, CDR1 is SGHRS, CDR2 YFSETQ. Trimming cost V 4 bases and J 3 bases; bases outside gene matches: 3. Here the CDR3 DNA reads TGCGCCAGCAGCACGACTAGCGGGGACTACAATGAGCAGTTCTTC. Its protein product is CASSTTSGDYNEQFF.